Listed here are 14 T cell receptor beta chains from one sample, sequenced in a study of blood T cell repertoires in COVID-19. Some clones are missing from TCRdb's copy, which holds only in-frame ones; the method was immunoSEQ multiplex PCR. Altogether about 78,000 clones are present, roughly 88% being singletons, with the ten largest covering roughly 1%. Sequencing was carried out using peripheral blood. The origin of the receptors is a woman between 45 and 65 years old in a cohort sampled during active COVID-19.

This clone was counted between two and nine times. This rearrangement joins TRBV18 to TRBJ2-2; 9 positions agree with TRBD1. The germline V gene encodes CDR1 KGHSH and CDR2 LQKENI. V was pared by 3 bases and J by 4 bases, with 6 bases of the junction left unmatched. This CDR3 has 16 residues. The CDR3 loop is CASSPAGQGSTGELFF. CDR3 nucleotides: TGTGCCAGCTCACCCGCGGGACAGGGCTCCACCGGGGAGCTGTTTTTT. The full variable domain, with the rest looked up from reference TRBV18 and TRBJ2-2, is NAGVMQNPRHLVRRRGQEARLRCSPMKGHSHVYWYRQLPEEGLKFMVYLQKENIIDESGMPKERFSAEFPKEGPSILRIQQVVRGDSAAYFCASSPAGQGSTGELFFGEGSRLTVL.

The chain combines TRBV19 with TRBJ1-3; TRBD1 is a possible D gene (5 bases). The CDR3 extends over 15 amino acids. Trimming took 3 bases from V and 2 from J, leaving 11 bases between them. Germline V gene lookup returns CDR1 LNHDA and CDR2 SQIVND (reference sequence). The CDR3 DNA follows: TGTGCCAGTAGTATCCCGACAGTCCCTGGAAACACCATATATTTT. It encodes CASSIPTVPGNTIYF.

This clone was seen more than once but under ten times. CDR3 sequence: CATSRTSGAPARGGQYF. Here the CDR3 DNA reads TGTGCCACCAGCAGGACTAGCGGGGCCCCAGCAAGGGGCGGGCAGTACTTC. The chain combines TRBV15 with TRBJ2-7, with TRBD2 matching over 11 bases. The CDR3 is made up of 17 amino acids. From germline, CDR1 is LNHNV and CDR2 YYDKDF (reference sequence). J lost 9 bases, V lost 3 bases, and 16 bases had no gene match.

J is TRBJ2-1 and V is TRBV6-5, with 10 nucleotides matching TRBD2. CDR3 length: 15 amino acids. Germline V CDR1 and CDR2: MNHEY, SVGAGI. J was trimmed by 8 bases and V by 5 bases; bases with no gene match: 9. As DNA, the CDR3 is TGTGCCAGCAGTCTAGCGGGAGACGCCCCCGATGAGCAGTTCTTC. Its protein is CASSLAGDAPDEQFF.

The chain carries TRBV7-3 and TRBJ2-1, with 8 bases matching TRBD2. From germline, CDR1 is SGHTA and CDR2 FQGTGA. The CDR3 runs to 15 residues. The V segment lost 8 bases and the J segment 1 base; nucleotides outside the gene matches: 7. The CDR3 coding sequence is TGTGCCAGCGAGTTAGCGGGAACGTCCTACAATGAGCAGTTCTTC. This encodes CASELAGTSYNEQFF.

This rearrangement joins TRBV3-1 (or the pseudogene TRBV3-2) to TRBJ2-7; D perhaps matches TRBD2 (6 bases). V shed 0 bases and J shed 3 bases, with 12 bases lying between them. In germline, CDR1 is LGHDT, CDR2 YNNKEL (reference sequence). CDR3 length equals 15 residues. CDR3: CASSQDGTPDYEQYF. The CDR3 nucleotides are TGTGCCAGCAGCCAAGACGGGACTCCGGACTACGAGCAGTACTTC.

This clone was detected once. The rearrangement joins TRBV6-5 to TRBJ1-1; D is unresolved. Trimming removed 7 bases from V and 7 bases from J, with 19 bases in between. The CDR3 has 14 amino acids. Germline loops: CDR1 MNHEY, CDR2 SVGAGI. The CDR3 DNA reads TGTGCCAGCAAGAAGGCGGCGGGCCCGGATGAAGCTTTCTTT. Its protein is CASKKAAGPDEAFF.

The chain is built from TRBV7-3 and TRBJ1-5; 7 bases map to TRBD1. Trimming removed 4 bases from V and 0 bases from J; junction bases left unmatched: 12. CDR1 and CDR2 (germline): SGHTA, FQGTGA. The length of the CDR3 is 18 residues. The CDR3 DNA reads TGTGCCAGCAGCTCCTCGGACAGGCGTCCTCATAGCAATCAGCCCCAGCATTTT. Translating it yields CASSSSDRRPHSNQPQHF.

The chain uses TRBV10-3 and TRBJ2-3; weak D call: TRBD2 (6 bases). This CDR3 contains 16 residues. CDR1 is ENHRY, CDR2 SYGVKD, per germline. V shed 2 bases and J shed 0 bases, with 12 bases lying between them. The CDR3 DNA reads as TGTGCCATCAGTGAGCCCCTAGGAGGGAGCACAGATACGCAGTATTTT. This encodes CAISEPLGGSTDTQYF.

This sequence joins TRBV19 and TRBJ2-3, with 9 positions matching TRBD2. The V and J ends lost 4 bases and 5 bases, in that order; junction bases with no gene match: 10. Germline loops: CDR1 LNHDA, CDR2 SQIVND (reference sequence). The CDR3 runs to 16 residues. The CDR3 nucleotides are TGTGCCAGTAGTAGGGTGACTAGCGGCTTGCGAGATACGCAGTATTTT. This sequence encodes CASSRVTSGLRDTQYF.

The V gene is TRBV27, the J gene TRBJ1-6; the D gene is possibly TRBD1 (5 bases). Trimming removed 5 bases from V and 9 bases from J, with 11 bases in between. The germline CDR1 and CDR2 sequences are MNHEY and SMNVEV (reference sequence). CDR3 size: 13 residues. The CDR3 bases are TGTGCCAGCAGTCCCGACAGTGGTTCACCCCTCCACTTT. This gives the protein CASSPDSGSPLHF.

V gene TRBV28 combines with J gene TRBJ2-1; D might be TRBD1 (5 bases). The V gene lost 4 bases and the J gene lost 0 bases, with 10 bases spanning the gap. CDR3 size: 15 residues. The germline V gene has CDR1 MDHEN and CDR2 SYDVKM. The CDR3 protein is CASSSDNFSYNEQFF. CDR3 nucleotides: TGTGCCAGCAGTTCGGACAATTTCTCCTACAATGAGCAGTTCTTC.

The chain combines TRBV5-1 with TRBJ2-1, with 8 bases aligning to TRBD2. The V gene end was trimmed by 3 bases and the J gene end by 1 base; junction bases not matched to a gene: 9. This CDR3 is 17 amino acids long. Germline loops: CDR1 SGHRS, CDR2 YFSETQ. Written as DNA, the CDR3 is TGCGCCAGCAGCTGGATGGAAGCGGGAGAGTCCTACAATGAGCAGTTCTTC. Its protein product is CASSWMEAGESYNEQFF.

This sequence joins TRBV12-3 or TRBV12-4 and TRBJ1-2, with D hard to call. The CDR3 has 13 residues. The ends were cut back, 2 bases at V and 5 bases at J, with 9 bases in the middle. For the CDR3, the DNA is TGTGCCAGCAGTTTAAATTTCCAGTATGGCTACACCTTC. Its translation is CASSLNFQYGYTF.